This record concerns one TCR beta chain sequence. This receptor's antigen is unknown. No quality values exist for individual bases; no much larger clone is one base distant. Trimming costs V 0 bases and J 0 bases, and their ends lie 9 bases apart. The CDR3 covers 15 residues, taking in both the cysteine and the phenylalanine. The CDR3 DNA has 45 bases and is translated from base 1. The germline V gene encodes CDR1 DFQATT and CDR2 SNEGSKA (reference sequence). The instrument was an Illumina HiSeq 1500. The raw public data were reprocessed by TCRdb itself: fastp quality trimming at Q25, MiXCR clonotype calling, in-frame beta chains only. CDR3 protein duplicates are merged, each entry listing the most common genes and DNA. The sample records 750,000 to 900,000 distinct CDR3 sequences, about 29% of which are singletons. Around 14% of the sample lies in the top ten. This sample is drawn from a study of T cell repertoires in cytomegalovirus infection (dated by TCRdb to between 2017 and 2020). Some background on the complete study: Recently identified HLA-C-restricted CMV epitopes, whose presentation resists viral immunomodulation, were targeted by peptide stimulations together with well-studied HLA-B-restricted epitopes. Donor HLA type was relevant to the analysis, because carriage of CMV infection together with the matching HLA type was indicated by public TCR beta signatures. General study outcomes and caveats: In both this cohort and an independent cohort of 350 or so donors, the cumulative frequency of public TCR beta family members distinguished carriers of CMV infection plus the relevant HLA type. The ex vivo response was dominated by HLA-C-restricted CMV-specific TCR beta clonotypes, which also provided the single most frequent clonotype in two of eight donors.

The treatment or condition label, as the study defines it: in vitro stimulation with specific CMV peptide epitopes to enrich CMV-specific T cells. This receptor was identified in a human donor in good health (CMV status not recorded). Some clones in this sample may be carry-over from other donors' samples. The rearranged segments are TRBV20-1 and TRBJ1-5; confidence is insufficient to name the D gene. The source was cultured CD8+ T cells from PBMCs, collected from culture after CMV antigen stimulation. The bases are TGCAGTGCTAGAGAGGGGATCTATAGCAATCAGCCCCAGCATTTT. This sequence encodes CSAREGIYSNQPQHF.